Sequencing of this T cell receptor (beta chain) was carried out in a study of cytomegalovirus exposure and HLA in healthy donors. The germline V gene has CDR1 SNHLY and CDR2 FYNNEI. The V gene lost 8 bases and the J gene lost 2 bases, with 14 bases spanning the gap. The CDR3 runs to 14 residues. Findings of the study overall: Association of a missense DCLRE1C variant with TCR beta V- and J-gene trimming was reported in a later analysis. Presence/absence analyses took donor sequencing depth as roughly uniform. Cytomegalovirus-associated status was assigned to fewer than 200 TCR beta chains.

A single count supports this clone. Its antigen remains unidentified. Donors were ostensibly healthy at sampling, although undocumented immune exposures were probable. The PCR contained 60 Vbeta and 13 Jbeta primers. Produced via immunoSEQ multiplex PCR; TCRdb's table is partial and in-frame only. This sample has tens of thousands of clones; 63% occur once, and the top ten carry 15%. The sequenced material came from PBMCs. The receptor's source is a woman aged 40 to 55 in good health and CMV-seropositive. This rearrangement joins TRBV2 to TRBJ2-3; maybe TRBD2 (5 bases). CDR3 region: CASDTRGSTDTQYF. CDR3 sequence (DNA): TGTGCCAGCGACACACGGGGATCCACAGATACGCAGTATTTT.